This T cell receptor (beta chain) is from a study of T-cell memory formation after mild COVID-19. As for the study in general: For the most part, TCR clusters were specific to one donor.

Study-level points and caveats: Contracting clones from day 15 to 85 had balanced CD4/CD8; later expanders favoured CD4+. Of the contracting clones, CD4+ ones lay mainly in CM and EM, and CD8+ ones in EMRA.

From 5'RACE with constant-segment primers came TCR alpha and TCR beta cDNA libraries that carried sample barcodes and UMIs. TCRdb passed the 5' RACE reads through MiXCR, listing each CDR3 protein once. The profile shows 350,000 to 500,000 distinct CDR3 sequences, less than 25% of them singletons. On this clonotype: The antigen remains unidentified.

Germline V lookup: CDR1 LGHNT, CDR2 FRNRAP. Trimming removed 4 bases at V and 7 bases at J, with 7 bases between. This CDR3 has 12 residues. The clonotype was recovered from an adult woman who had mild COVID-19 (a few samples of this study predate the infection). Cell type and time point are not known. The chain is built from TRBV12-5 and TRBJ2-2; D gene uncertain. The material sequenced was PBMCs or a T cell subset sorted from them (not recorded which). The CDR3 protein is CASGYTNGELFF. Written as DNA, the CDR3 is TGTGCTAGTGGTTACACTAACGGGGAGCTGTTTTTT.